This TCR beta chain was sequenced in a study of control samples from healthy donors and cancer patients. The CDR3 runs to 15 residues. CDR1 is MNHEY and CDR2 is SVGAGI in the germline V gene. The germline V and J ends were trimmed by 6 bases and 7 bases, with 19 bases remaining between them. Libraries were prepared by immunoSEQ multiplex PCR; TCRdb keeps only in-frame clonotypes and omits some of them. The sample holds tens of thousands of clones, 94% seen once. The sequencing sample was made of blood. V gene TRBV6-5 combines with J gene TRBJ2-1; D may be TRBD2 (6 bases). The source of this sequence is a man between 60 and 70 years old in good health. CDR3 nucleotides: TGTGCCAGCAGCACGTCTTCAGGGACTGGTAATGAGCAGTTCTTC. The encoded protein is CASSTSSGTGNEQFF.